The present T cell receptor beta chain was sequenced within a study of neoadjuvant anti-PD-1 for oral cavity cancer. Method: immunoSEQ multiplex PCR; TCRdb's copy keeps in-frame clones and lacks some. The repertoire holds more than 12,000 clones, with 74% as singletons. Trimming took 6 bases from V and 4 from J; bases not matched to a gene: 7. In germline, CDR1 is MNHEY, CDR2 SVGAGI. CDR3 length: 14 residues. Time point here: after neoadjuvant nivolumab, at surgical resection. The sequence derives from a person between 40 and 80 years old with oral cavity squamous cell carcinoma. The J gene is TRBJ2-3, the V gene TRBV6-5, with 7 positions matching TRBD2. Sequencing was performed on PBMCs, taken after nivolumab (anti-PD-1) treatment. The CDR3 region has the DNA TGTGCCAGCAGCTCCTCCGCGGGAGCAGATACGCAGTATTTT. This gives the protein CASSSSAGADTQYF.